The 10 T cell receptor beta chains in this list originate from one sample, sequenced in a study of T-cell reconstitution after alpha-beta-depleted transplantation in children. Unique molecular identifiers were incorporated during preparation of the TCRbeta library. TCRdb fed the PCR reads into MiXCR, producing one record per CDR3 protein. The table includes fewer than 350,000 distinct CDR3 sequences, about 9.4% detected once. The sequences come from PBMCs, collected before TCRalphabeta/CD19-depleted stem cell transplant. These receptors all stem from a boy under two years old with acute myeloid leukemia, due to receive a stem cell transplant.

There are many counts of this clonotype. J is TRBJ2-5 and V is TRBV4-3; D is tentatively TRBD1 or TRBD2 (5 bases each). The germline CDR1 and CDR2 sequences are LGHNA and YSLEER. V gave up 2 bases and J gave up 1 base, with 14 bases separating them. The length of the CDR3 is 16 residues. CDR3 nucleotides: TGCGCCAGCAGCCAAACTAGGGGACCTGGCCAAGAGACCCAGTACTTC. This translates into CASSQTRGPGQETQYF.

This clonotype was found once. A much larger clonotype is one base distant, so this may be a read error. This chain connects TRBV5-5 to TRBJ1-5; D gene uncertain. Germline V gene lookup returns CDR1 SGHKS and CDR2 YYEKEE (reference sequence). Trimming removed 8 bases from V and 2 bases from J, with 14 bases in between. The CDR3 is 14 amino acids. For the CDR3, the DNA is TGTGCCAGAAGCGCCCAAAACGGCAATCAGCCCCAGCATTTT. The encoded protein is CARSAQNGNQPQHF.

The chain couples TRBV4-1 to TRBJ2-3; 10 bases are a match to TRBD2. Unmatched junction bases numbered 4, after V lost 0 bases and J lost 4 bases. CDR1 MGHRA and CDR2 YSYEKL come from the germline V gene. This CDR3 has 16 residues. CDR3 sequence: CASSQDQRGGPDTQYF. As DNA, the CDR3 is TGCGCCAGCAGCCAAGACCAGCGGGGGGGCCCAGATACGCAGTATTTT.

There are many counts of this clonotype. The chain carries TRBV28 and TRBJ2-3, with TRBD2 matching 16 bases. The ends lost 8 bases at V and 4 bases at J; junction bases unmatched: 9. This CDR3 is 17 amino acids long. CDR1 and CDR2 (germline): MDHEN, SYDVKM. CDR3 sequence reads: CASERGLAGGLADTQYF. CDR3 DNA sequence: TGTGCCAGCGAAAGGGGACTAGCGGGGGGGCTCGCAGATACGCAGTATTTT.

Details on this clonotype: A read error is possible here, since a much larger clone lies one base away. The gene calls are TRBV4-3 and TRBJ2-7, with TRBD2 matching 12 bases. Germline CDR1 LGHNA, CDR2 YSLEER. After removal of 4 bases from V and 8 bases from J, the junction contained 9 bases not matched to a gene. This CDR3 region has 15 residues. The CDR3 sequence: CASSPWTSGISQQYF. The CDR3 nucleotides read TGCGCCAGCAGCCCCTGGACTAGCGGGATAAGCCAGCAGTACTTC.

The sample holds many counts of this clonotype. The chain carries TRBV2 and TRBJ2-7, with TRBD1 identical over 11 bases. The germline V gene encodes CDR1 SNHLY and CDR2 FYNNEI. The J segment lost 7 bases and the V segment lost 9 bases, leaving 8 bases of the junction unmatched. CDR3 length: 13 residues. The CDR3 region has the DNA TGTGCCAGTATGGACAGGGGGCGGTTTGAGCAGTACTTC. It translates to CASMDRGRFEQYF.

This clonotype was recorded once. This may be a read error, as it is one base from a much larger clone. The J gene is TRBJ2-2, the V gene TRBV5-1; maybe TRBD1 (6 bases). CDR3 length: 16 residues. CDR1 SGHRS and CDR2 YFSETQ come from the germline V gene. The CDR3 region is CASSLAGTMNTGVLFF. In nucleotides, the CDR3 is TGCGCCAGCAGCTTGGCAGGGACAATGAACACCGGGGTGCTGTTTTTT.

This clonotype was observed at least ten times. V is TRBV7-2 and J is TRBJ2-7; 9 bases map to TRBD2. Germline CDR1 reads SGHTA; CDR2 reads FQGNSA. With V trimmed by 2 bases and J by 5 bases, 1 base remained unmatched. This CDR3 spans 13 amino acids. CDR3 region: CASSLIAGDEQYF. CDR3 nucleotide sequence: TGTGCCAGCAGCTTAATAGCGGGAGACGAGCAGTACTTC.

This clonotype was counted at least ten times. The CDR3 DNA is TGCAGTGCTAGCGGGGGGGCGGGCACAGATACGCAGTATTTT. As protein: CSASGGAGTDTQYF. The gene calls are TRBV20-1 and TRBJ2-3; 8 nucleotides match TRBD2. Germline values: CDR1 DFQATT, CDR2 SNEGSKA (reference sequence). V lost 3 bases to trimming and J lost 1 base; unmatched junction nucleotides: 3. The CDR3 is made up of 14 amino acids.

This clonotype was seen repeatedly, ten times or more. The J gene is TRBJ2-2, the V gene TRBV6-2 or TRBV6-3; D may be TRBD1 (6 bases). Trimming shortened V by 5 bases and J by 8 bases, and 18 bases separated the two germline ends. This CDR3 spans 15 amino acids. Germline CDR1 reads MNHEY; CDR2 reads SVGEGT. The CDR3 loop is CASSDHRAGSGELFF. As DNA, the CDR3 is TGTGCCAGCAGTGACCACAGGGCGGGTTCGGGGGAGCTGTTTTTT.